Listed here are 5 T cell receptor beta chains from one sample, sequenced in a study of control samples from healthy donors and cancer patients. Measured with immunoSEQ multiplex PCR; TCRdb has only the in-frame clones, and not every one. The sample holds some 140,000 clones, 85% to 95% seen once. Sample: blood. These receptors all stem from a man in his forties in good health.

The V and J genes are TRBV5-6 and TRBJ1-6, with a tentative D call TRBD1 (6 bases). Germline lookup yields CDR1 SGHDT and CDR2 YYEEEE. The CDR3 totals 15 residues. V was shortened by 3 bases and J by 7 bases, with 14 bases between the two germline ends. This chain's CDR3 is CASSSNGGLNSPLHF. The CDR3 bases are TGTGCCAGCAGCTCCAATGGGGGGCTCAATTCACCCCTCCACTTT.

The CDR3 reads CASSPGVQGAYEKLFF. For the CDR3, the DNA is TGTGCCAGCAGCCCAGGAGTACAGGGGGCATATGAAAAACTGTTTTTT. This sequence joins TRBV7-9 and TRBJ1-4; 9 bases align to TRBD1. The CDR3 loop spans 16 amino acids. CDR1 is SEHNR, CDR2 FQNEAQ, per germline (reference sequence). V was clipped by 5 bases and J by 6 bases; unmatched bases: 10.

The chain couples TRBV6-5 to TRBJ2-7; possible D gene TRBD2, 5 bases. Trimming shortened V by 1 base and J by 2 bases, and 6 bases separated the two germline ends. The CDR3 has 13 residues. CDR1 is MNHEY, CDR2 SVGAGI, per germline. The CDR3 sequence: CASSYLGAYEQYF. The CDR3 region has the DNA TGTGCCAGCAGTTACTTGGGAGCCTACGAGCAGTACTTC.

This clone came up once. The chain is built from TRBV9 and TRBJ2-7; a possible D gene is TRBD1 (5 bases). Germline CDR1 and CDR2: SGDLS and YYNGEE. The CDR3 contains 13 residues. Between the trimmed V and J ends, which lost 4 bases and 2 bases, there was a span of 10 bases. CDR3 sequence: CASSPSTAYEQYF. The CDR3 DNA reads as TGTGCCAGCAGCCCCTCGACAGCCTACGAGCAGTACTTC.

This clone has just one count. This chain links TRBV19 with TRBJ1-1; 8 bases fit TRBD1. The CDR3 sequence is 14 residues long. J gave up 1 base and V 5 bases, and 3 bases lay outside the gene matches. Per the germline V gene, CDR1 is LNHDA and CDR2 is SQIVND (reference sequence). CDR3 sequence (DNA): TGTGCCAGTAGTGCCGGGACAGGGAACACTGAAGCTTTCTTT. This sequence encodes CASSAGTGNTEAFF.